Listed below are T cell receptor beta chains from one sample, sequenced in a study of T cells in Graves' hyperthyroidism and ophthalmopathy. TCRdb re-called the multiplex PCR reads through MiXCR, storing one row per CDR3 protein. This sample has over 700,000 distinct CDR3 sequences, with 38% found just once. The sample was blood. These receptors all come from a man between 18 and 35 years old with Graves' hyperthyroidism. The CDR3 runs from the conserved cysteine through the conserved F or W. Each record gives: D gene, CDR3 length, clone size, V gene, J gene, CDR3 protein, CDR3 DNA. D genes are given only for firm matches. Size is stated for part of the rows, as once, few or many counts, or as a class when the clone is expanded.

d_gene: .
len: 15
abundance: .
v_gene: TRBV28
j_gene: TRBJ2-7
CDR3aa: CASSLSAVTTYEQYF
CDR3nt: TGTGCCAGCAGTTTGTCCGCAGTAACCACCTACGAGCAGTACTTC

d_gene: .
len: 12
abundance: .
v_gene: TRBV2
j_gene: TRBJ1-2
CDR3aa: CASSGTNCGYTF
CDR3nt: TGTGCCAGCAGCGGGACCAACTGTGGCTACACCTTC

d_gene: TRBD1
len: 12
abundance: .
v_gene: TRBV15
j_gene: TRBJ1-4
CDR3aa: CASGGTNEKLFF
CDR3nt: TGTGCCTCAGGGGGAACTAATGAAAAACTGTTTTTT

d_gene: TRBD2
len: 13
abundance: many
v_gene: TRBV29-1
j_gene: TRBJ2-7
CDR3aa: CSVELADPYEQYF
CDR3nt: TGCAGCGTTGAACTAGCGGATCCCTACGAGCAGTACTTC

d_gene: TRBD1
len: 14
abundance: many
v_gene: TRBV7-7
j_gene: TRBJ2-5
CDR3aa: CASTADRGQETQYF
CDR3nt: TGTGCTAGCACCGCGGACAGGGGCCAAGAGACCCAGTACTTC

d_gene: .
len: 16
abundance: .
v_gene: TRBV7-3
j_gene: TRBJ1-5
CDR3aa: CASSQDRRQSNQPQHF
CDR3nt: TGTGCCAGCAGCCAAGATAGGCGGCAGTCTAATCAGCCCCAGCATTTT

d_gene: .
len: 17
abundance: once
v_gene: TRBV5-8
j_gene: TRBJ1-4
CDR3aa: CASSPRDLRISGEKLFF
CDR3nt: TGTGCCAGCAGCCCTCGGGACCTACGAATTAGTGGGGAAAAACTGTTTTTT

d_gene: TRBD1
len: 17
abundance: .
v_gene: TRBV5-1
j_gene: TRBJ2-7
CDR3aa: CASSLDARGRNSYEQYF
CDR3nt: TGCGCCAGCAGCTTGGATGCCAGGGGGCGTAATTCCTACGAGCAGTACTTC

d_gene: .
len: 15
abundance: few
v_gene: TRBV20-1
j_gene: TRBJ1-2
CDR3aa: CSARDRDRLNYGYTF
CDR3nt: TGCAGTGCTAGAGATAGAGACAGGCTTAACTATGGCTACACCTTC

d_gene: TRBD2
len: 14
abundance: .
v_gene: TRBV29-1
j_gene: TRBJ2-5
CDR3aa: CSVEGELAGETQYF
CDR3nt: TGCAGCGTTGAAGGAGAACTAGCGGGAGAGACCCAGTACTTC